This T cell receptor beta chain was sequenced in a study of lymphopenia after photon versus proton radiotherapy. Notes on the study in general: Relative stability marked proton patients; photon patients lost diversity and naive cells. After lymphocyte nadir, photon-treated repertoires showed oligoclonal expansion, especially CD8+ Temra. Survival link was tested only in deceased patients; proton benefit remains a possibility. In patients who died, overall survival fell as post-nadir TCR diversity dropped more.

This table comes from immunoSEQ multiplex PCR, and its TCRdb copy is limited to in-frame clones, with some not included. The sample has roughly 30,000 clones, roughly 90% seen once; the top ten hold around 50%. To note about this clone: The antigen is not known.

The germline gives CDR1 SGHVS, CDR2 FQNEAQ. The CDR3 is 14 amino acids. V lost 3 bases and J 4 bases, leaving 13 bases between the germline ends. The sequence derives from a woman aged 55-70 years with cholangiocarcinoma. Some clones in this sample may be carry-over from other donors' samples. The sequencing here drew on peripheral blood, taken from a patient treated with proton-based radiotherapy. V usage is TRBV7-8 and J usage is TRBJ2-7, with D uncertain. In nucleotides, the CDR3 is TGTGCCAGCAGCTTCGGTGGCGGTTCTTACGAGCAGTACTTC. Protein product: CASSFGGGSYEQYF.